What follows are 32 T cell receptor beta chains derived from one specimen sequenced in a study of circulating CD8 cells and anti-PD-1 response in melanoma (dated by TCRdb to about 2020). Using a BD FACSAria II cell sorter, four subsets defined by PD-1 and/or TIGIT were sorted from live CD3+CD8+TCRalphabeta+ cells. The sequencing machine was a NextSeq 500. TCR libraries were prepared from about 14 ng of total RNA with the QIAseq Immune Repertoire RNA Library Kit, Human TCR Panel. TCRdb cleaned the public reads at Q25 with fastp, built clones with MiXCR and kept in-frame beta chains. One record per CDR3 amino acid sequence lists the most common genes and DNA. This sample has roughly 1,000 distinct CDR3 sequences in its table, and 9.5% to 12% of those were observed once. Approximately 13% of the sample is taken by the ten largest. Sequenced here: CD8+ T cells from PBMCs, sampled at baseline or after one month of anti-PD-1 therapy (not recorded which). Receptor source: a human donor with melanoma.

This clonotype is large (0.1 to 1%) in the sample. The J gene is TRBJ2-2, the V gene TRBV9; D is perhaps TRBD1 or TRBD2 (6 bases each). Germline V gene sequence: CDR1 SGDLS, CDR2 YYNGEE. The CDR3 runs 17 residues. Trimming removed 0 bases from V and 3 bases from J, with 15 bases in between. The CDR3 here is CASSVAVGGSDTGELFF. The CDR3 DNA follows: TGTGCCAGCAGCGTAGCCGTCGGGGGCTCGGACACCGGGGAGCTGTTTTTT.

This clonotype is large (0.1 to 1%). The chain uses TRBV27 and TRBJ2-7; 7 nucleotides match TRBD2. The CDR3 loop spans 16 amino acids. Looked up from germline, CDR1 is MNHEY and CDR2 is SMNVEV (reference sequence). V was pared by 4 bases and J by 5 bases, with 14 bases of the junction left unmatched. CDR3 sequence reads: CASSSVREGRANEQYF. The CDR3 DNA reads TGTGCCAGCAGTTCAGTAAGGGAGGGGAGAGCAAACGAGCAGTACTTC.

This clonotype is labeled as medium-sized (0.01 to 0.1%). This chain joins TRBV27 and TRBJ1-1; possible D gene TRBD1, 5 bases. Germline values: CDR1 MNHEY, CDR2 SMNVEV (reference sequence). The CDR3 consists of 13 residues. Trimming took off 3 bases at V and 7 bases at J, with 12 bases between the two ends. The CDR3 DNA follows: TGTGCCAGCAGTTTGGGGACGGCCGTTGAAGCTTTCTTT. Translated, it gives CASSLGTAVEAFF.

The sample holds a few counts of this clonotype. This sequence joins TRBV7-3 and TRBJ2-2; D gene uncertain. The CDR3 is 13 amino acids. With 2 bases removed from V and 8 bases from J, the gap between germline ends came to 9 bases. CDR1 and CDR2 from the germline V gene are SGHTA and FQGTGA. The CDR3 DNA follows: TGTGCCAGCAGCTTAGTGCAGGCTGGGGAGCTGTTTTTT. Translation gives CASSLVQAGELFF.

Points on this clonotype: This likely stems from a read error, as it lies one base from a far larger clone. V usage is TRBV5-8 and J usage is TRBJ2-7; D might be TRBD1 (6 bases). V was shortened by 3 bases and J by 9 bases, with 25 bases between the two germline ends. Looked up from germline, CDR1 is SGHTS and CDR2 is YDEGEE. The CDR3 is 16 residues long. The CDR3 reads CASSSGQTLAKNMQYF. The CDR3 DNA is TGTGCCAGCAGCTCCGGACAGACTCTAGCCAAAAACATGCAGTACTTC.

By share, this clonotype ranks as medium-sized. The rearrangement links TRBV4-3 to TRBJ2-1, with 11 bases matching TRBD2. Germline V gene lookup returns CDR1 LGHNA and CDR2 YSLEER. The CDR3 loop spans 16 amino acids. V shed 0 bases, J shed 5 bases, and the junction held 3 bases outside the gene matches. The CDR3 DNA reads TGCGCCAGCAGCCAAGACGGACTAGCGGGTGACAATGAGCAGTTCTTC. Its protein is CASSQDGLAGDNEQFF.

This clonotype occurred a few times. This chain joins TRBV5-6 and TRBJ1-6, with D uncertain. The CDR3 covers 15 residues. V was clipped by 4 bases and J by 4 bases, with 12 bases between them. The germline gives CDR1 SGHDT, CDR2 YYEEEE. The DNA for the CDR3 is TGTGCCAGCAGCATAGGAGGCGGGTATAATTCACCCCTCCACTTT. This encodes CASSIGGGYNSPLHF.

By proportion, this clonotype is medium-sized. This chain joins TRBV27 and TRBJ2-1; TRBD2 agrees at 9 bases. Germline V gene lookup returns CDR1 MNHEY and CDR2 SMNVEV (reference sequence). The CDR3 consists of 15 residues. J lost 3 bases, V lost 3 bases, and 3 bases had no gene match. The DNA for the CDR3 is TGTGCCAGCAGTTTTCGGCGGGGGGGCTACAATGAGCAGTTCTTC. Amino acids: CASSFRRGGYNEQFF.

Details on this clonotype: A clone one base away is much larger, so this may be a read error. Here the CDR3 DNA reads TGTGCCAGCAGGTTACCTCACAATGAGCAGTTCTTC. This sequence encodes CASRLPHNEQFF. This rearrangement joins TRBV12-3 or TRBV12-4 to TRBJ2-1; the D is unclear. CDR3 length: 12 amino acids. V lost 6 bases to trimming and J lost 5 bases, with 8 bases between them.

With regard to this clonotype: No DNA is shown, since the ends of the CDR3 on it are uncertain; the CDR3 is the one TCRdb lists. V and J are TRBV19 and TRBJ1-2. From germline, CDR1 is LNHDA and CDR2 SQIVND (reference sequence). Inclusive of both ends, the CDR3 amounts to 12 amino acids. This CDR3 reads CVSRAGSYGCTF.

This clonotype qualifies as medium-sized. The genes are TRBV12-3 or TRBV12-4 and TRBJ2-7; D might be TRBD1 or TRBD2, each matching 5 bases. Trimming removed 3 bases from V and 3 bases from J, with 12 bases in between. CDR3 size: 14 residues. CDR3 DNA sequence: TGTGCCAGCAGTTTCGCAGGGACGGTCTACGAGCAGTACTTC. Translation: CASSFAGTVYEQYF.

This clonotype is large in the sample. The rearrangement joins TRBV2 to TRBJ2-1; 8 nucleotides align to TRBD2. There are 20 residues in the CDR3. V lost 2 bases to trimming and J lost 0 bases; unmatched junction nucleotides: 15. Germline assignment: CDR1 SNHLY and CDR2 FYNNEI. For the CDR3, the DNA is TGTGCCAGCAGTGAATCTGGGCTCTTAAGCGGGGGTCTCTCCTACAATGAGCAGTTCTTC. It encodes CASSESGLLSGGLSYNEQFF.

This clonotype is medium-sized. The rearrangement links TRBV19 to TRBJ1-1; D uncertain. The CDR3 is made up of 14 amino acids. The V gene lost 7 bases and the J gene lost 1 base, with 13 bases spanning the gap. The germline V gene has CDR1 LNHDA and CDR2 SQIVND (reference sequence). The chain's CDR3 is CASTGRTPNTEAFF. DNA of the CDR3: TGTGCCAGTACGGGCCGGACGCCGAACACTGAAGCTTTCTTT.

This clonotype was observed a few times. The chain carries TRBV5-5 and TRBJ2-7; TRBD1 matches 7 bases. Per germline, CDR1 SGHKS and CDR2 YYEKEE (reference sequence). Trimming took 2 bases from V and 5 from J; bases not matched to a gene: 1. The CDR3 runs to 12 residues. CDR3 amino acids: CASSFTGDEQYF. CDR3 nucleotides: TGTGCCAGCAGCTTTACAGGGGACGAGCAGTACTTC.

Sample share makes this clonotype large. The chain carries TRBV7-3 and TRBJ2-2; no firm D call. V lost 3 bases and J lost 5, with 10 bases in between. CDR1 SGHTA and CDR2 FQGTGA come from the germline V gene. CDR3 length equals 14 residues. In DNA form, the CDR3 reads TGTGCCAGCAGCTTCGGCCTAGGGACCGGGGAGCTGTTTTTT. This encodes CASSFGLGTGELFF.

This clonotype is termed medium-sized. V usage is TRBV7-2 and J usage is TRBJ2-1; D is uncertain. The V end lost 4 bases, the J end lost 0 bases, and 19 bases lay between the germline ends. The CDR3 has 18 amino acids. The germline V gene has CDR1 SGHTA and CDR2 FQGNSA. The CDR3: CASSSPTGPPSSYNEQFF. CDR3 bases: TGTGCCAGCAGCTCCCCAACGGGCCCACCGAGCTCCTACAATGAGCAGTTCTTC. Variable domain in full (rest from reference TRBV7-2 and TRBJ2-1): GAGVSQSPSNKVTEKGKDVELRCDPISGHTALYWYRQSLGQGLEFLIYFQGNSAPDKSGLPSDRFSAERTGGSVSTLTIQRTQQEDSAVYLCASSSPTGPPSSYNEQFFGPGTRLTVL.

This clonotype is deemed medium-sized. The DNA of the CDR3 is TGTGCCAGCAGTCACACCACAGAGAGGAATGAGCAGTTCTTC. Encoded protein: CASSHTTERNEQFF. This chain connects TRBV2 to TRBJ2-1; D uncertain. The CDR3 runs 14 residues. Trimming took off 5 bases at V and 7 bases at J, with 15 bases between the two ends. The germline V gene has CDR1 SNHLY and CDR2 FYNNEI.

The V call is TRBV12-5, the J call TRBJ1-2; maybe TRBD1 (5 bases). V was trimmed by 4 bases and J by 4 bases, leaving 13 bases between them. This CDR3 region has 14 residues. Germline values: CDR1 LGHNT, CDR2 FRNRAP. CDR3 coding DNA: TGTGCTAGTGGTTCGGGACTCTCTACCTATGGCTACACCTTC. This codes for CASGSGLSTYGYTF.

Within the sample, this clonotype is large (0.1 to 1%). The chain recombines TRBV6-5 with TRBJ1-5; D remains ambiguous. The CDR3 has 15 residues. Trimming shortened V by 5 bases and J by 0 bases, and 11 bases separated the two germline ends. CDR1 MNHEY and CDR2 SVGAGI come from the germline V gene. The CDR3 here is CASSQNRYSNQPQHF. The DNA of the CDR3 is TGTGCCAGCAGTCAAAACCGGTATAGCAATCAGCCCCAGCATTTT.

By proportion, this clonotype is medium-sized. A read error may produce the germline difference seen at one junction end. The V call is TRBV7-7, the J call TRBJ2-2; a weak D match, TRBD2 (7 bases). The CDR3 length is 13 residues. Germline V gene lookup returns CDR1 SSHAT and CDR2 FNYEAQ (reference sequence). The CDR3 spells CASSSGGPGELFF. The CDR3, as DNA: TGTGCTAGCAGCTCCGGGGGGCCCGGGGAGCTGTTTTTT.

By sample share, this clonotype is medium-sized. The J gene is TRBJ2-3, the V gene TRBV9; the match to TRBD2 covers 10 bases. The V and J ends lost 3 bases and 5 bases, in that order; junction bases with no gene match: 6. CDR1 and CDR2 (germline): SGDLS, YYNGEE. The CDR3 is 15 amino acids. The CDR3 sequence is CASSGTSGAGDTQYF. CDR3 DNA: TGTGCCAGCAGCGGAACTAGCGGGGCCGGAGATACGCAGTATTTT.

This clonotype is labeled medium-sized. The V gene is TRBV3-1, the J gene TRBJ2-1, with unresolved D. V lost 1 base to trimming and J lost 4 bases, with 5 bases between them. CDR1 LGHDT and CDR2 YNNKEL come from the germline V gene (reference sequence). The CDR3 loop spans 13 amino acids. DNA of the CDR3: TGTGCCAGCAGCCAAGGGGTATACAATGAGCAGTTCTTC. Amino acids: CASSQGVYNEQFF.

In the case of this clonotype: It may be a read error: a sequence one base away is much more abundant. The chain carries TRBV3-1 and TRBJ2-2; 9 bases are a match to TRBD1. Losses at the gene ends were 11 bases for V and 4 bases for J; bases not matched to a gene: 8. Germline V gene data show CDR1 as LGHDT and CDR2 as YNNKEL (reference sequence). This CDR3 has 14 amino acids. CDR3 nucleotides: TGTGCCGGCAAGCTGGGACAGGGCACCGGGGAGCTGTTTTTT. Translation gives CAGKLGQGTGELFF. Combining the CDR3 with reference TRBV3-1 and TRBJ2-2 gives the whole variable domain DTAVSQTPKYLVTQMGNDKSIKCEQNLGHDTMYWYKQDSKKFLKIMFSYNNKELIINETVPNRFSPKSPDKAHLNLHINSLELGDSAVYFCAGKLGQGTGELFFGEGSRLTVL.

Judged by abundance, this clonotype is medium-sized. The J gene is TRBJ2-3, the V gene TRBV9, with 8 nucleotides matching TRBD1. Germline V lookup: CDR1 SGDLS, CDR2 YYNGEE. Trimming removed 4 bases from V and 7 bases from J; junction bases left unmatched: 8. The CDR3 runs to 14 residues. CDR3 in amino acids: CASSPTRGLNTQYF. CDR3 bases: TGTGCCAGCAGCCCTACCAGGGGGCTAAATACGCAGTATTTT.

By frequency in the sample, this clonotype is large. The CDR3 DNA follows: TGTGCCATGCCCCCTTCGGAGGGACTTGGAAACACCATATATTTT. It yields the protein CAMPPSEGLGNTIYF. The rearrangement links TRBV12-3 or TRBV12-4 to TRBJ1-3; tentative D call: TRBD1 (5 bases). The CDR3 has 15 residues. Trimming took 10 bases from V and 3 from J, leaving 19 bases between them.

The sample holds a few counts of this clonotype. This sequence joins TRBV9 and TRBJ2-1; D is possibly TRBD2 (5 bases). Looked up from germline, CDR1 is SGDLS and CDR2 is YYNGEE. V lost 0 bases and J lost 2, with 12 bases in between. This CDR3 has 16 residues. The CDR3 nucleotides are TGTGCCAGCAGCGTAGAATCGACGGGAACCTACAATGAGCAGTTCTTC. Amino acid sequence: CASSVESTGTYNEQFF.

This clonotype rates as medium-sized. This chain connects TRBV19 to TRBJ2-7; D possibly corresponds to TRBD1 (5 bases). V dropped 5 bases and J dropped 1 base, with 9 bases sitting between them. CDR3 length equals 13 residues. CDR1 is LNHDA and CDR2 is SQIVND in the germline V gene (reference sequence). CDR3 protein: CASSSAGSYEQYF. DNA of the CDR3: TGTGCCAGTAGTTCGGCAGGGTCCTACGAGCAGTACTTC.

The CDR3 loop is CASTTGGLESPLHF. The CDR3 coding sequence is TGTGCCAGTACGACGGGGGGCTTGGAATCACCCCTCCACTTT. J is TRBJ1-6 and V is TRBV19; D is perhaps TRBD1 (6 bases). The germline gives CDR1 LNHDA, CDR2 SQIVND (reference sequence). Between the trimmed V and J ends, which lost 7 bases and 10 bases, there was a span of 17 bases. This CDR3 contains 14 residues.

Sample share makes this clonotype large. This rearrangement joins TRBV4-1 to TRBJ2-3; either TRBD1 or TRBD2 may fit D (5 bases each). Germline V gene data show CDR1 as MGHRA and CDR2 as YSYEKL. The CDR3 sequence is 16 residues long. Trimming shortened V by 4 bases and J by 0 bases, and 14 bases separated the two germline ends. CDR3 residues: CASSLPRDGSTDTQYF. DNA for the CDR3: TGCGCCAGCAGCCTGCCCCGGGACGGTAGCACAGATACGCAGTATTTT.

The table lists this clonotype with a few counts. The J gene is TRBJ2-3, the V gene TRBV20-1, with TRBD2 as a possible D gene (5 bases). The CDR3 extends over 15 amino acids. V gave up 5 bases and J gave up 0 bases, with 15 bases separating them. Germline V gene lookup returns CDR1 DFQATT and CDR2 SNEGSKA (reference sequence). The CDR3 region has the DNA TGCAGTGCTGACGACGTAGCGAGAAGCACAGATACGCAGTATTTT. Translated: CSADDVARSTDTQYF.

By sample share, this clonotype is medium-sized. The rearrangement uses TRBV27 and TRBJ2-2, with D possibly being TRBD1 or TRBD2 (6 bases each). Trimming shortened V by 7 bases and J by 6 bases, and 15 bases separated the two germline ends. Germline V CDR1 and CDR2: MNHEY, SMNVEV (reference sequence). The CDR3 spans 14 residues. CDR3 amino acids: CASMPGALSGELFF. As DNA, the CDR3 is TGTGCCAGCATGCCGGGGGCTTTATCCGGGGAGCTGTTTTTT.

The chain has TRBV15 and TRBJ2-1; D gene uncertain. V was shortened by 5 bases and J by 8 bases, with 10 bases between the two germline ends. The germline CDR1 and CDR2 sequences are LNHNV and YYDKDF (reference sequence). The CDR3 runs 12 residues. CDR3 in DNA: TGTGCCACCAGCCCTCGGAAGGATGAGCAGTTCTTC. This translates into CATSPRKDEQFF.